The 14 T cell receptor beta chains presented below share a single source sample, sequenced in a study of blood T cell repertoires in COVID-19. Data came from immunoSEQ multiplex PCR; TCRdb stores just in-frame clones and leaves some out. The sample shows fewer than 600,000 clones, roughly 89% of them seen only once. The material sequenced was peripheral blood. The receptor source for this set is a man between 18 and 35 years old with COVID-19, enrolled during active disease.

This clone was recorded only once. The chain recombines TRBV7-9 with TRBJ2-1; 7 bases are shared with TRBD2. The germline V gene has CDR1 SEHNR and CDR2 FQNEAQ (reference sequence). V shed 0 bases, J shed 8 bases, and the junction held 7 bases outside the gene matches. The CDR3 contains 15 residues. The CDR3 DNA reads TGTGCCAGCAGCTTAGCCATGCGGGAGAATGATGAGCAGTTCTTC. Translated, it gives CASSLAMRENDEQFF.

This clone appeared a single time. The genes are TRBV27 and TRBJ2-5, with D maybe TRBD1 (5 bases). CDR1 MNHEY and CDR2 SMNVEV come from the germline V gene (reference sequence). This CDR3 has 13 residues. V dropped 3 bases and J dropped 4 bases, with 9 bases sitting between them. The CDR3 reads CASSFSGLETQYF. CDR3 nucleotide sequence: TGTGCCAGCAGTTTCTCAGGGTTAGAGACCCAGTACTTC.

The chain carries TRBV28 and TRBJ2-7, with 7 bases matching TRBD1. Germline trimming cut 4 bases from V and 4 bases from J; bases unmatched to any gene: 7. Germline CDR1 is MDHEN and CDR2 is SYDVKM. This CDR3 region has 14 residues. Here the CDR3 DNA reads TGTGCCAGCAGTTCCGGACAGGCGGCTTACGAGCAGTACTTC. Protein product: CASSSGQAAYEQYF.

The rearrangement uses TRBV6-6 and TRBJ2-5, with D unresolved. CDR1 is MNHNY, CDR2 SVGAGI, per germline (reference sequence). This CDR3 contains 15 residues. Trimming pared 6 bases from V and 3 bases from J, leaving 17 bases between. As DNA, the CDR3 is TGTGCCAGCAGCCTAGAAGGTGGGTCCAAAGAGACCCAGTACTTC. Translation gives CASSLEGGSKETQYF.

The gene calls are TRBV5-1 and TRBJ2-1, with 9 bases fitting TRBD1. The CDR3 is 16 amino acids. The V gene's germline CDR1 is SGHRS and CDR2 YFSETQ. Trimming at V came to 4 bases and at J to 7 bases, leaving 12 bases not matched to a gene. For the CDR3, the DNA is TGCGCCAGCAGCCAACCGCCGGGACAGGGAACTAATGAGCAGTTCTTC. It yields the protein CASSQPPGQGTNEQFF.

V is TRBV19 and J is TRBJ2-7; D is perhaps TRBD1 (6 bases). Germline-derived CDR1 and CDR2 are LNHDA and SQIVND (reference sequence). The CDR3 spans 13 residues. The V gene lost 4 bases and the J gene lost 6 bases, with 13 bases spanning the gap. Here the CDR3 reads CASSSQGPGEQYF. In DNA, the CDR3 is TGTGCCAGTAGTAGTCAGGGGCCGGGCGAGCAGTACTTC.

The chain joins TRBV19 to TRBJ1-3; 10 bases match TRBD1. The CDR3 contains 14 residues. Germline CDR1 LNHDA, CDR2 SQIVND (reference sequence). V shed 7 bases, J shed 2 bases, and the junction held 2 bases outside the gene matches. The CDR3 coding sequence is TGTGCCAGTAATGGACAGGGGGCTGGAAACACCATATATTTT. Its translation is CASNGQGAGNTIYF. Drawing the rest from reference TRBV19 and TRBJ1-3, the complete variable domain is DGGITQSPKYLFRKEGQNVTLSCEQNLNHDAMYWYRQDPGQGLRLIYYSQIVNDFQKGDIAEGYSVSREKKESFPLTVTSAQKNPTAFYLCASNGQGAGNTIYFGEGSWLTVV.

Comment on this clone: The sample contains more than one DNA sequence encoding this CDR3. The chain joins TRBV6-6 to TRBJ2-7; 8 nucleotides agree with TRBD1. The CDR3 consists of 14 residues. Per the germline V gene, CDR1 is MNHNY and CDR2 is SVGAGI (reference sequence). V shed 2 bases and J 4 bases; nucleotides not matched to a gene: 4. CDR3: CASSYGQGAYEQYF. The CDR3 coding sequence is TGTGCCAGCAGTTACGGACAGGGCGCTTACGAGCAGTACTTC.

This chain's CDR3 is CASRALAGGLDEQFF. The CDR3 DNA is TGTGCCAGCAGGGCGCTAGCGGGGGGGCTCGATGAGCAGTTCTTC. This rearrangement joins TRBV2 to TRBJ2-1; 12 nucleotides align to TRBD2. This CDR3 spans 15 amino acids. V dropped 6 bases and J dropped 8; count of bases not matched to a gene: 8. Germline V lookup: CDR1 SNHLY, CDR2 FYNNEI.

This chain connects TRBV6-6 to TRBJ2-5; 9 bases are a match to TRBD2. CDR3 length: 14 residues. The V gene end was trimmed by 7 bases and the J gene end by 5 bases; junction bases not matched to a gene: 8. Germline values: CDR1 MNHNY, CDR2 SVGAGI (reference sequence). The CDR3 sequence is CASTLAGVGETQYF. The DNA of the CDR3 is TGTGCCAGCACCTTAGCGGGAGTCGGGGAGACCCAGTACTTC.

This clone has just one count. J is TRBJ1-4 and V is TRBV19, with D perhaps TRBD1 (6 bases). Germline V CDR1 and CDR2: LNHDA, SQIVND (reference sequence). V lost 6 bases and J 3 bases, leaving 14 bases between the germline ends. The CDR3 spans 15 residues. In nucleotides, the CDR3 is TGTGCCAGTAGCCCTACAGGGTCGGCTAATGAAAAACTGTTTTTT. Translated, it gives CASSPTGSANEKLFF.

The V call is TRBV11-2, the J call TRBJ2-1; a weak D match, TRBD2 (5 bases). This CDR3 spans 13 amino acids. Trimming removed 6 bases at V and 4 bases at J, with 10 bases between. CDR1 and CDR2 from the germline V gene are SGHAT and FQNNGV. DNA for the CDR3: TGTGCCAGCAGGAGCGGCAGTTACAATGAGCAGTTCTTC. Translating gives CASRSGSYNEQFF.

This clone has a handful of counts. CDR3 sequence reads: CASSSEGGNGNTIYF. CDR3 DNA: TGTGCCAGCAGCTCCGAGGGAGGAAATGGAAACACCATATATTTT. The genes are TRBV7-9 and TRBJ1-3; unclear D gene. Germline V gives CDR1 SEHNR, CDR2 FQNEAQ (reference sequence). The CDR3 sequence is 15 residues long. Trimming left V 4 bases short and J 3 bases short, with 13 bases between.

This clone was observed a single time. The V call is TRBV6-1, the J call TRBJ1-1, with D perhaps matching TRBD1 (5 bases). V gave up 0 bases and J gave up 4 bases, with 12 bases separating them. CDR1 is MNHNS, CDR2 SASEGT, per germline. This CDR3 region has 15 residues. The CDR3 loop reads CASSEAAGWFTEAFF. CDR3 coding DNA: TGTGCCAGCAGTGAAGCAGCAGGGTGGTTCACTGAAGCTTTCTTT.